What follows are 32 T cell receptor beta chains derived from one specimen sequenced in a study of CD8+CD57+ T cells in acquired aplastic anemia (dated by TCRdb to the late 2010s). Reads for this sample came from an Illumina HiSeq 2000. Profiling of TCR beta VDJ combinations and CDR3 sequences used genomic DNA as the template. Clones were called with MiXCR by TCRdb after fastp trimmed the public reads at Q25, and only in-frame beta chains were retained. For every CDR3 protein sequence, its rows merge into one entry that carries the most common genes and DNA. This sample lists a few hundred thousand distinct CDR3 sequences; about 59% were detected once. The ten largest clones represent over 25% of the sample. Sequencing used sorted CD4+, CD8+, or CD8+CD57+ T cells (not recorded which) from PBMCs. These receptor sequences come from a human donor in good health.

This clonotype has a count of ten or more. The chain employs TRBV11-2 and TRBJ2-5, with 8 bases fitting TRBD2. The length of the CDR3 is 15 residues. Losses at the gene ends were 4 bases for V and 5 bases for J; bases not matched to a gene: 9. Germline CDR1 reads SGHAT; CDR2 reads FQNNGV. CDR3 sequence: CASSWDPGGVETQYF. The CDR3 bases are TGTGCCAGCAGCTGGGACCCGGGAGGGGTGGAGACCCAGTACTTC.

The CDR3 nucleotides are TGTGCCGGGCGACAGGACCGTAATTCACCCCTCCACTTT. It specifies CAGRQDRNSPLHF. The chain links TRBV10-3 to TRBJ1-6, with D perhaps TRBD1 (6 bases). Trimming pared 11 bases from V and 6 bases from J, leaving 14 bases between. This CDR3 is built from 13 residues. CDR1 and CDR2 from the germline V gene are ENHRY and SYGVKD.

The CDR3 spells CASSILPGHRYTF. In nucleotides, the CDR3 is TGTGCCAGCAGTATACTACCGGGACATCGCTACACCTTC. This chain uses TRBV27 with TRBJ1-2; maybe TRBD1 (6 bases). The length of the CDR3 is 13 residues. The V gene lost 5 bases and the J gene lost 9 bases, with 16 bases spanning the gap. Germline V lookup: CDR1 MNHEY, CDR2 SMNVEV (reference sequence).

This CDR3 reads CASSEDGLYSGNTF. As DNA, the CDR3 is TGTGCCAGCAGCGAAGACGGACTGTACTCTGGAAACACCTTC. This rearrangement joins TRBV13 to TRBJ1-2; D uncertain. In germline, CDR1 is PRHDT, CDR2 FYEKMQ (reference sequence). This CDR3 comprises 14 residues. Trimming left V 5 bases short and J 12 bases short, with 22 bases between.

J is TRBJ2-7 and V is TRBV11-3; TRBD1 agrees at 9 bases. CDR1 and CDR2 from the germline V gene are SGHNT and YENEEA. The CDR3 has 15 residues. J lost 4 bases, V lost 2 bases, and 6 bases had no gene match. CDR3 amino acids: CASSLPGTGTYEQYF. For the CDR3, the DNA is TGTGCCAGCAGCTTACCCGGGACAGGGACATACGAGCAGTACTTC. The full variable domain, rest sourced from reference TRBV11-3 and TRBJ2-7, is EAGVVQSPRYKIIEKKQPVAFWCNPISGHNTLYWYLQNLGQGPELLIRYENEEAVDDSQLPKDRFSAERLKGVDSTLKIQPAELGDSAVYLCASSLPGTGTYEQYFGPGTRLTVT.

The genes are TRBV15 and TRBJ1-4; D not resolved. Per germline, CDR1 LNHNV and CDR2 YYDKDF (reference sequence). The CDR3 has 15 residues. Trimming left V 0 bases short and J 4 bases short, with 9 bases between. The chain's CDR3 is CATSRDRWNNEKLFF. CDR3 nucleotides: TGTGCCACCAGCAGAGACAGGTGGAATAATGAAAAACTGTTTTTT.

The gene calls are TRBV20-1 and TRBJ2-7; either TRBD1 or TRBD2 may supply D (5 bases each). The CDR3 contains 15 residues. Germline loops: CDR1 DFQATT, CDR2 SNEGSKA (reference sequence). The V and J ends lost 0 bases and 3 bases respectively, with 15 bases between them. The CDR3, as DNA: TGCAGTGCTAGAGATGAGGGGCGTTCTGTCTACGAGCAGTACTTC. Protein product: CSARDEGRSVYEQYF.

About this clonotype itself: An end of the junction does not agree with germline; a read error may underlie this. The chain employs TRBV2 and TRBJ1-4; D gene unclear. This CDR3 spans 14 amino acids. Germline CDR1 reads SNHLY; CDR2 reads FYNNEI. CDR3 in amino acids: CASREASVNEKLFF. DNA for the CDR3: TGTGCCAGCAGGGAAGCGTCAGTTAATGAAAAACTGTTTTTT.

The gene calls are TRBV19 and TRBJ1-2; D is perhaps TRBD1 (6 bases). Per germline, CDR1 LNHDA and CDR2 SQIVND (reference sequence). The ends were cut back, 2 bases at V and 6 bases at J, with 13 bases in the middle. CDR3 length equals 14 residues. CDR3 sequence reads: CASSIRGAGDGYTF. In DNA, the CDR3 is TGTGCCAGTAGTATAAGAGGGGCAGGGGATGGCTACACCTTC.

The chain recombines TRBV27 with TRBJ1-1, with D tentatively TRBD1 (5 bases). The CDR3 spans 14 residues. Germline CDR1 reads MNHEY; CDR2 reads SMNVEV (reference sequence). V dropped 5 bases and J dropped 2 bases, with 12 bases sitting between them. The DNA for the CDR3 is TGTGCCAGCAGTACCGGGACGGTTAACACTGAAGCTTTCTTT. This encodes CASSTGTVNTEAFF.

The chain has TRBV9 and TRBJ2-7, with 10 positions matching TRBD2. The V gene's germline CDR1 is SGDLS and CDR2 YYNGEE. The V and J ends lost 4 bases and 6 bases, in that order; junction bases with no gene match: 10. This CDR3 region has 15 residues. The CDR3 protein is CASSPSSGGGGEQYF. The CDR3 DNA reads as TGTGCCAGCAGCCCTTCTAGCGGGGGAGGAGGCGAGCAGTACTTC. The full variable domain, its missing parts supplied by reference TRBV9 and TRBJ2-7, is DSGVTQTPKHLITATGQRVTLRCSPRSGDLSVYWYQQSLDQGLQFLIQYYNGEERAKGNILERFSAQQFPDLHSELNLSSLELGDSALYFCASSPSSGGGGEQYFGPGTRLTVT.

For the CDR3, the DNA is TGCAGTGGTGGGGGGCTTGAAGCTTTCTTT. Protein sequence: CSGGGLEAFF. The gene calls are TRBV20-1 and TRBJ1-1; D perhaps matches TRBD1 (6 bases). The CDR3 is made up of 10 amino acids. Deletions cut 7 bases from V and 7 bases from J, with 10 bases between. Germline V gene lookup returns CDR1 DFQATT and CDR2 SNEGSKA (reference sequence).

The chain employs TRBV28 and TRBJ2-7, with D unresolved. The germline V and J ends were trimmed by 5 bases and 2 bases, with 19 bases remaining between them. CDR3 length equals 16 residues. CDR1 is MDHEN and CDR2 is SYDVKM in the germline V gene. The CDR3 loop reads CASSPAYGVSAYEQYF. CDR3 nucleotides: TGTGCCAGCAGTCCGGCTTACGGAGTAAGCGCCTACGAGCAGTACTTC.

The chain has TRBV2 and TRBJ2-1; TRBD1 matches 9 bases. The germline gives CDR1 SNHLY, CDR2 FYNNEI. The junction had 8 bases not matched to a gene; V was cut back by 6 bases and J by 8 bases. The CDR3 totals 14 residues. The CDR3 here is CASSLGQGYHEQFF. In DNA form, the CDR3 reads TGTGCCAGCAGCTTGGGACAGGGTTACCATGAGCAGTTCTTC.

The sample holds one count of this clonotype. This chain connects TRBV7-6 to TRBJ2-3; the D gene is possibly TRBD1 (5 bases). V was cut by 2 bases and J by 2 bases, with 14 bases left in between. CDR3 length: 16 residues. CDR1 and CDR2 from the germline V gene are SGHVS and FNYEAQ. The CDR3 DNA sequence: TGTGCCAGCAGCTTATCAGGCAGGGTGGCCACAGATACGCAGTATTTT. The encoded protein is CASSLSGRVATDTQYF.

This sequence joins TRBV20-1 and TRBJ1-3; 9 positions agree with TRBD1. The CDR3 sequence is 15 residues long. V shed 3 bases, J shed 4 bases, and the junction held 7 bases outside the gene matches. CDR1 and CDR2 (germline): DFQATT, SNEGSKA (reference sequence). The CDR3 reads CSASSPGTGGNTIYF. The DNA for the CDR3 is TGCAGTGCTAGTTCCCCGGGGACAGGGGGAAACACCATATATTTT.

This clonotype was observed once. The rearrangement uses TRBV6-4 and TRBJ2-1; D might be TRBD2 (6 bases). The CDR3 runs 14 residues. The V gene's germline CDR1 is MRHNA and CDR2 SNTAGT. Trimming cost V 2 bases and J 14 bases, with 19 bases left between them. The CDR3 sequence is CASSDMDGGSGKFF. CDR3 sequence (DNA): TGTGCCAGCAGTGACATGGATGGAGGGTCGGGGAAGTTCTTC.

J is TRBJ1-1 and V is TRBV7-6; unclear D gene. V gave up 6 bases and J gave up 8 bases, with 10 bases separating them. The CDR3 totals 11 residues. Looked up from germline, CDR1 is SGHVS and CDR2 is FNYEAQ. The CDR3 sequence is CASRVGTEAFF. Here the CDR3 DNA reads TGTGCCAGCAGGGTGGGCACAGAAGCTTTCTTT.

This clonotype was seen ten or more times. This chain joins TRBV15 and TRBJ2-3, with D possibly being TRBD1 or TRBD2 (5 bases each). CDR1 is LNHNV, CDR2 YYDKDF, per germline (reference sequence). V lost 2 bases, J lost 4 bases, and 10 bases lay in between. The CDR3 totals 14 residues. Here the CDR3 reads CATSRLGVADTQYF. In DNA, the CDR3 is TGTGCCACCAGCAGATTGGGGGTAGCAGATACGCAGTATTTT.

The CDR3 here is CASSAQQGTNTEAFF. In nucleotides, the CDR3 is TGTGCCAGCAGCGCACAACAGGGGACGAACACTGAAGCTTTCTTT. The chain is built from TRBV7-8 and TRBJ1-1, with 7 bases matching TRBD1. Germline trimming cut 5 bases from V and 1 base from J; bases unmatched to any gene: 7. Germline-derived CDR1 and CDR2 are SGHVS and FQNEAQ. CDR3 length equals 15 residues. Drawing the rest from reference TRBV7-8 and TRBJ1-1, the complete variable domain is GAGVSQSPRYKVAKRGQDVALRCDPISGHVSLFWYQQALGQGPEFLTYFQNEAQLDKSGLPSDRFFAERPEGSVSTLKIQRTQQEDSAVYLCASSAQQGTNTEAFFGQGTRLTVV.

This chain connects TRBV24-1 to TRBJ1-5; D unclear. Deletions cut 7 bases from V and 0 bases from J, with 6 bases between. Germline V gives CDR1 KGHDR, CDR2 SFDVKD. The CDR3 is 13 amino acids. CDR3 region: CATRGSSNQPQHF. DNA for the CDR3: TGTGCCACCAGGGGCAGTAGCAATCAGCCCCAGCATTTT.

V is TRBV24-1 and J is TRBJ1-2, with no clear D. In germline, CDR1 is KGHDR, CDR2 SFDVKD. The CDR3 loop spans 13 amino acids. Trimming took 0 bases from V and 5 from J, leaving 6 bases between them. CDR3 coding DNA: TGTGCCACCAGTGATTTGGGCGGGTATGGCTACACCTTC. Translated: CATSDLGGYGYTF.

This clonotype occurred many times. This chain joins TRBV5-1 and TRBJ2-1; D remains unclear. Per the germline V gene, CDR1 is SGHRS and CDR2 is YFSETQ. Between the trimmed V and J ends, which lost 9 bases and 5 bases, there was a span of 15 bases. CDR3 length equals 13 residues. In DNA form, the CDR3 reads TGCGCCACCCGAGTCCTGATGGACAATGAGCAGTTCTTC. Residues: CATRVLMDNEQFF.

This clonotype was seen only a few times. V usage is TRBV7-3 and J usage is TRBJ2-7, with 9 bases that match TRBD1. This CDR3 is 13 amino acids long. The junction had 6 bases not matched to a gene; V was cut back by 5 bases and J by 7 bases. Germline lookup yields CDR1 SGHTA and CDR2 FQGTGA. CDR3 nucleotides: TGTGCCAGCAGCGCACAGGGGGCCCAAGAGCAGTACTTC. Protein sequence: CASSAQGAQEQYF.

This clonotype has at least ten counts. This chain joins TRBV4-1 and TRBJ2-7, with D perhaps TRBD2 (6 bases). The CDR3 covers 18 residues. The V and J ends lost 5 bases and 1 base respectively, with 24 bases between them. Germline lookup yields CDR1 MGHRA and CDR2 YSYEKL. The CDR3 reads CASSFPTVRGEDSYEQYF. Here the CDR3 DNA reads TGCGCCAGCAGCTTTCCGACGGTTAGAGGGGAGGATTCCTACGAGCAGTACTTC.

This clonotype was counted ten times or more. This may stem from a read error, because a much larger clone lies one nucleotide away. The conserved phenylalanine or tryptophan normally closing the CDR3 is absent here, so this likely arose from a read error. J is TRBJ2-1 and V is TRBV7-6, with D unresolved. The CDR3 has 15 residues. Germline CDR1 reads SGHVS; CDR2 reads FNYEAQ. Trimming stripped 1 base from V and 0 bases from J, with 7 bases between. The DNA of the CDR3 is TGTGCCAGCAGCTTAGAAGCAGTCTCCTACAATGAGCAGTTCCTC. As protein: CASSLEAVSYNEQFL.

In its sample, this clonotype was seen many times. The junction departs from germline at one end; a sequencing error may be responsible. This chain connects TRBV7-7 to TRBJ1-3; D ambiguous. The CDR3 loop spans 15 amino acids. Germline values: CDR1 SSHAT, CDR2 FNYEAQ (reference sequence). The CDR3 nucleotides are TGTGCTAGCAGCTCAATCAGTATTAGGGGAAACACCATATATTTT. It encodes CASSSISIRGNTIYF.

The chain joins TRBV10-3 to TRBJ2-7; TRBD1 agrees at 11 bases. This CDR3 has 14 residues. V lost 8 bases, J lost 4 bases, and 7 bases stayed unmatched. CDR1 is ENHRY and CDR2 is SYGVKD in the germline V gene. CDR3 region: CAIFLGTGGYEQYF. The CDR3 DNA reads as TGTGCCATCTTTCTCGGGACAGGGGGTTACGAGCAGTACTTC.

The V and J genes are TRBV19 and TRBJ2-3, with a weak D call TRBD2 (5 bases). Germline CDR1 is LNHDA and CDR2 is SQIVND (reference sequence). The CDR3 extends over 12 amino acids. Between the trimmed V and J ends, which lost 4 bases and 11 bases, there was a span of 13 bases. The CDR3 spells CASSSRLAEQYF. For the CDR3, the DNA is TGTGCCAGTAGTAGCAGGCTAGCCGAGCAGTATTTT.

The chain recombines TRBV20-1 with TRBJ2-7; 8 nucleotides match TRBD1. This CDR3 has 13 residues. Germline V CDR1 and CDR2: DFQATT, SNEGSKA (reference sequence). With V trimmed by 3 bases and J by 6 bases, 7 bases remained unmatched. CDR3 amino acids: CSARRGQAAEQYF. CDR3 DNA: TGCAGTGCTAGGCGGGGACAGGCCGCCGAGCAGTACTTC.

The chain recombines TRBV4-1 with TRBJ2-7; possible D gene TRBD1, 6 bases. The germline CDR1 and CDR2 sequences are MGHRA and YSYEKL. The V end lost 0 bases, the J end lost 3 bases, and 9 bases lay between the germline ends. This CDR3 comprises 14 residues. Here the CDR3 reads CASSQEGTLYEQYF. CDR3 bases: TGCGCCAGCAGCCAAGAGGGGACACTCTACGAGCAGTACTTC.

The V and J genes are TRBV20-1 and TRBJ2-5, with TRBD1 identical over 7 bases. Per the germline V gene, CDR1 is DFQATT and CDR2 is SNEGSKA (reference sequence). The CDR3 spans 11 residues. After removal of 7 bases from V and 4 bases from J, the junction contained 3 bases not matched to a gene. The CDR3 here is CSGNRGETQYF. CDR3 DNA: TGCAGTGGGAACAGGGGAGAGACCCAGTACTTC.